This T cell receptor beta chain was retrieved from a study of T cell responses to AZD1222 COVID-19 vaccine. Only in-frame clones appear in the TCRdb table, and some are missing; sequencing was by immunoSEQ multiplex PCR. This table has 100,000 or so clones, 85% to 95% appearing once. Study results and limitations: The donor group comprised mostly white British people and more females; the analysis possibly underestimated clonal diversity. Following two doses of AZD1222, Spike-specific TCR breadth and depth rose. At baseline, seropositivity was found in only 5 to 7 AZD1222 recipients. Regions 160-218 and 743-854 held dominance among vaccine-associated CD4 TCRs, which spanned spike.

As for this clone: Its antigen remains unidentified.

The sample here was peripheral blood, taken on day 0 of AZD1222 vaccination. The receptor's source is an adult in good health.

As DNA, the CDR3 is TGTGCCAGCTCGGGACTCACAGATACGCAGTATTTT. It is translated as CASSGLTDTQYF. The chain combines TRBV28 with TRBJ2-3; possible D gene TRBD2, 6 bases. Germline V gene data show CDR1 as MDHEN and CDR2 as SYDVKM. V lost 8 bases to trimming and J lost 2 bases, with 8 bases between them. The CDR3 extends over 12 amino acids. The whole variable domain, remainder taken from reference TRBV28 and TRBJ2-3, is DVKVTQSSRYLVKRTGEKVFLECVQDMDHENMFWYRQDPGLGLRLIYFSYDVKMKEKGDIPEGYSVSREKKERFSLILESASTNQTSMYLCASSGLTDTQYFGPGTRLTVL.